Below, 3 T cell receptor beta chains from the same sample are listed, as sequenced in a study of T cell changes during pregnancy in multiple sclerosis. Produced via immunoSEQ multiplex PCR; TCRdb's table is partial and in-frame only. This table holds about 120,000 clones, about 94% found once. Here the sequenced sample was peripheral blood, taken before pregnancy. Every receptor here comes from a female donor with multiple sclerosis, enrolled in a pregnancy study.

This clone was seen only once. The V and J genes are TRBV5-8 and TRBJ1-2; no clear D gene. The CDR3 consists of 15 residues. CDR1 is SGHTS, CDR2 YDEGEE, per germline. The V gene lost 0 bases and the J gene lost 4 bases, with 13 bases spanning the gap. CDR3 residues: CASSLDGRGFYGYTF. The CDR3 bases are TGTGCCAGCAGCTTGGATGGCAGAGGCTTCTATGGCTACACCTTC. The full variable domain, with the rest looked up from reference TRBV5-8 and TRBJ1-2, is EAGVTQSPTHLIKTRGQQATLRCSPISGHTSVYWYQQALGLGLQFLLWYDEGEERNRGNFPPRFSGRQFPNYSSELNVNALELEDSALYLCASSLDGRGFYGYTFGSGTRLTVV.

The rearrangement joins TRBV2 to TRBJ2-7, with TRBD1 identical over 7 bases. The CDR3 sequence is 14 residues long. Per germline, CDR1 SNHLY and CDR2 FYNNEI. The ends lost 8 bases at V and 2 bases at J; junction bases unmatched: 9. This CDR3 reads CASGQDRTAYEQYF. The CDR3 DNA follows: TGTGCCAGCGGCCAGGACAGGACGGCCTACGAGCAGTACTTC. The variable domain in full, with the rest retrieved from reference TRBV2 and TRBJ2-7, is EPEVTQTPSHQVTQMGQEVILRCVPISNHLYFYWYRQILGQKVEFLVSFYNNEISEKSEIFDDQFSVERPDGSNFTLKIRSTKLEDSAMYFCASGQDRTAYEQYFGPGTRLTVT.

The chain employs TRBV9 and TRBJ2-2, with 8 bases aligning to TRBD2. With V trimmed by 3 bases and J by 0 bases, 1 base remained unmatched. The CDR3 is 15 residues long. Germline CDR1 SGDLS, CDR2 YYNGEE. CDR3 DNA: TGTGCCAGCAGCGGAGCGGGGGCGAACACCGGGGAGCTGTTTTTT. Translating it yields CASSGAGANTGELFF.